This section outlines one TCR beta chain sequence together with its context. Its specific antigen is unknown. The input lacks base qualities; no much larger clone sits a single base away. The CDR3 regions of human TCRbeta chains were subjected to immunosequencing. In the source study's methods: Repertoire TCRs were matched against a reference library of SARS-CoV-2-specific TCRs generated with the MIRA antigen-specificity platform. Breadth meant the fraction of unique TCRs that were SARS-CoV-2-associated, whereas depth meant the fraction of total T cells that were SARS-CoV-2-associated. Using the MIRA data, each spike-specific TCR was assigned both to the spike region to which the TCR was reactive and to a CD4 or CD8 class. Log10-transformed breadth and depth values were compared by one-way ANOVA with Sidak's multiple comparisons tests. TCRdb limited this immuneACCESS table to in-frame rearrangements with V and J called. A share of clones is missing; checked studies link under half to unresolved V genes, and the rest is unexplained. D and trimming come from the DNA, and the V and J calls and clone size come from that table. In all, the sample holds around 160,000 clones, and over 80% of those were seen once. The ten largest account for 2.8% of the sample.

V drops 0 bases and J drops 6 bases, leaving 3 bases in between. Inclusive of the bounding cysteine and phenylalanine, the CDR3 is 12 residues long. The entry retains the CDR3 DNA only, 36 bases that are in frame from base 1. The time point label for this specimen denotes: baseline before first vaccination. What this sample's treatment or condition label stands for: meningococcal conjugate vaccine given as trial control. Vaccinee samples came from UK trials COV001 and COV002, including a single-blind randomized controlled phase 2/3 trial of AZD1222 (ChAdOx1 nCoV-19) in healthy adults. For TCRbeta chain sequencing, PBMC samples from trial participants were taken at day 0 and at day 28 after the second dose. This sample stems from a study of T cell responses to AZD1222 COVID-19 vaccine (dated by TCRdb to the early 2020s). Some background on the complete study: TCR sequencing covered 233 trial participants: 200 to 210 given two doses of AZD1222 and approximately 25 given two doses of MenACWY control vaccine. Trial participants were enrolled into age subgroups of 18-55, 56-69 and 70-plus years, which contained approximately 150, 28 and 58 TCR-sequenced participants, respectively.

The full study reports these points: Most participants were white British and females outnumbered males, and the authors suggested that clonal diversity may have been underestimated. After two AZD1222 doses, both the breadth and the depth of spike-specific TCRs were significantly higher than at day 0 and than in MenACWY recipients. Vaccine-associated CD4 TCRs spanned the whole spike protein, with dominant responses in regions 160-218 and 743-854. No day 14 peak-response samples were available, so repertoires were characterized only after the peak T cell response. In the small 56-69-year group, the increase in depth fell short of significance, most likely because of low power. Epitopes outside the regions mutated in the B.1.351 and B.1.1.7 variants were reportedly recognized by nearly half of the unique spike-specific TCRs. Conclusions about previously exposed vaccinees are limited because only a handful of AZD1222 recipients were SARS-CoV-2 seropositive at baseline.

This TCR came from an adult in good health. This material consisted of peripheral blood, taken on day 0 of MenACWY control vaccination. The V and J genes are TRBV12-3 or TRBV12-4 and TRBJ2-1; confidence is insufficient to name the D gene. The CDR3 here reads CASSLALNEQFF. The nucleotide sequence reads TGTGCCAGCAGTTTAGCGCTCAATGAGCAGTTCTTC.